This T cell receptor (beta chain) was sequenced during a study of T cell changes during pregnancy in multiple sclerosis. Trimming stripped 10 bases from V and 5 bases from J, with 14 bases between. Germline V gene data show CDR1 as WNHNN and CDR2 as SYGVQD (reference sequence). This CDR3 is built from 12 residues. Libraries were prepared by immunoSEQ multiplex PCR; TCRdb keeps only in-frame clonotypes and omits some of them. In the table there are 45,000 to 55,000 clones, almost 95% of which are singletons. The sequenced sample was CD4+ T cells from peripheral blood mononuclear cells, obtained in the second trimester of pregnancy. This receptor was identified in a female donor in good health, enrolled as a control in a pregnancy study. This chain uses TRBV10-1 with TRBJ1-1; D may be TRBD1 (6 bases). The DNA of the CDR3 is TGCGCCACCATCCGGGGGGCGACTGAAGCTTTCTTT. Its translation is CATIRGATEAFF.